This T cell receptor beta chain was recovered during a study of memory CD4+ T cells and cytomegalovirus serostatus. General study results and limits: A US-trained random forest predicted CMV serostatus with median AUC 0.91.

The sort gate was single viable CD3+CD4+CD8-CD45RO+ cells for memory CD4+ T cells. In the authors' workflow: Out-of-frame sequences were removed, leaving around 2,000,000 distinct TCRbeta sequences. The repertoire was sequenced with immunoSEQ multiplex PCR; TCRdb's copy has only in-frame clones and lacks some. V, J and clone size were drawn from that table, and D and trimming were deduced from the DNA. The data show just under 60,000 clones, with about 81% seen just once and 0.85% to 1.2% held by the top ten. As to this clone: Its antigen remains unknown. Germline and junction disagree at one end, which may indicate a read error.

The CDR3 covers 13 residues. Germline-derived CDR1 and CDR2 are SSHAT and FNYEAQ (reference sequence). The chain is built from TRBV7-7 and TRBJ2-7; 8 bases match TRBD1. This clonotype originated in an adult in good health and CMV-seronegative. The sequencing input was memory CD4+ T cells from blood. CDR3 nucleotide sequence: TGTGCTAGCAGCCCAGACAGGGGCGGCGAGCAGTACTTC. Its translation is CASSPDRGGEQYF. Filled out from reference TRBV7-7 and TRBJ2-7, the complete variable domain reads GAGVSQSPRYKVTKRGQDVTLRCDPISSHATLYWYQQALGQGPEFLTYFNYEAQPDKSGLPSDRFSAERPEGSISTLTIQRTEQRDSAMYRCASSPDRGGEQYFGPGTRLTVT.